The clone carrying this T cell receptor (beta chain) turned up a few times. Germline CDR1 reads LNHNV; CDR2 reads YYDKDF (reference sequence). Trimming stripped 2 bases from V and 4 bases from J, with 12 bases between. The CDR3 has 15 amino acids. Preparation of the TCRbeta library involved a method that used unique molecular identifiers. TCRdb fed the PCR reads into MiXCR, producing one record per CDR3 protein. The data hold some 500,000 distinct CDR3 sequences, with around 19% observed a single time. The data derive from a study of T-cell reconstitution after alpha-beta-depleted transplantation in children.

The source of this sequence is a human donor who donated a stem cell graft to a child with acute lymphoblastic leukemia. The specimen was PBMCs from the stem cell graft donor, collected from the stem cell graft. The chain couples TRBV15 to TRBJ2-1; D might be TRBD2 (6 bases). The DNA of the CDR3 is TGTGCCACCAGCAGACCCGGAGCGGGTTACAATGAGCAGTTCTTC. It is translated as CATSRPGAGYNEQFF.